The T cell receptor (beta chain) described here comes from a study of human T cells and chemical hapten exposure. Findings and caveats of the study: Expanded TCR counts at PT1 went up together with patch test score, a positive correlation. Unchanged with DPC sensitization were TCRs above 1 in 1000 frequency.

Documented time point: patch test 2, 6 weeks after DPC sensitization. Treatment in this sample: therapeutic diphenylcyclopropenone sensitization with weekly scalp DPC. Unmatched junction bases numbered 10, after V lost 1 base and J lost 6 bases. The CDR3 has 16 amino acids. Germline V gene data show CDR1 as LGHNA and CDR2 as YSLEER. Only a few counts were recorded for this clonotype. The antigen remains unidentified. TCRdb re-analysed the RACE reads in MiXCR, keeping a single row per CDR3 protein. The table includes approximately 120,000 distinct CDR3 sequences, 9.2% detected once. The TCR comes from a woman between 40 and 50 years old with alopecia areata. Some clones in this sample may be carry-over from other donors' samples. The chain recombines TRBV4-3 with TRBJ2-3, with 7 bases fitting TRBD1. The specimen was whole blood, collected in connection with sensitization to the hapten diphenylcyclopropenone (DPC). CDR3 nucleotides: TGCGCCAGCAGCCAAGTTGTGACAGGGTTTACCGATACGCAGTATTTT. It is translated as CASSQVVTGFTDTQYF.